A single sample is the source of the 20 T cell receptor beta chains below, sequenced in a study of PD-1 blockade in classical Hodgkin lymphoma. All the patients suffered relapse after autologous stem cell transplantation, and brentuximab vedotin exposure differed. The assay was immunoSEQ multiplex PCR, and TCRdb's table has in-frame clones only and misses some. The sample has around 24,000 clones, approximately 64% seen once. Material: peripheral blood mononuclear cells (PBMCs), obtained before the second cycle of nivolumab. These receptors were taken from a human donor with classical Hodgkin lymphoma.

The genes are TRBV6-5 and TRBJ1-5; 8 nucleotides line up with TRBD1. V lost 4 bases, J lost 3 bases, and 5 bases stayed unmatched. This CDR3 spans 15 amino acids. Germline V gene lookup returns CDR1 MNHEY and CDR2 SVGAGI. The CDR3: CASSFGRGPNQPQHF. Here the CDR3 DNA reads TGTGCCAGCAGTTTCGGCAGGGGGCCCAATCAGCCCCAGCATTTT.

The chain couples TRBV7-9 to TRBJ2-1; TRBD2 might be the D (6 bases). The CDR3 contains 14 residues. Trimming left V 7 bases short and J 8 bases short, with 18 bases between. The V gene's germline CDR1 is SEHNR and CDR2 FQNEAQ (reference sequence). The CDR3 spells CASTEWEAPYEQFF. The CDR3 DNA reads TGTGCCAGCACCGAGTGGGAGGCCCCTTATGAGCAGTTCTTC. Together with reference TRBV7-9 and TRBJ2-1, the CDR3 gives the full variable domain: DTGVSQNPRHKITKRGQNVTFRCDPISEHNRLYWYRQTLGQGPEFLTYFQNEAQLEKSRLLSDRFSAERPKGSFSTLEIQRTEQGDSAMYLCASTEWEAPYEQFFGPGTRLTVL.

A single count supports this clone. The chain employs TRBV13 and TRBJ1-6; possible D gene TRBD1, 5 bases. The CDR3 totals 15 residues. V shed 6 bases and J shed 10 bases, with 19 bases lying between them. Per the germline V gene, CDR1 is PRHDT and CDR2 is FYEKMQ (reference sequence). The chain's CDR3 is CASRRWGDPGSPLHF. CDR3 coding DNA: TGTGCCAGCAGGAGGTGGGGGGACCCTGGATCACCCCTCCACTTT. The full variable domain, with the rest looked up from reference TRBV13 and TRBJ1-6, is AAGVIQSPRHLIKEKRETATLKCYPIPRHDTVYWYQQGPGQDPQFLISFYEKMQSDKGSIPDRFSAQQFSDYHSELNMSSLELGDSALYFCASRRWGDPGSPLHFGNGTRLTVT.

The gene calls are TRBV7-2 and TRBJ1-5; 7 bases match TRBD1. The CDR3 consists of 16 residues. CDR1 and CDR2 (germline): SGHTA, FQGNSA. J was trimmed by 6 bases and V by 4 bases; bases with no gene match: 12. The CDR3 DNA sequence: TGTGCCAGCAGCTCAAGTTCGACAGGGAGGTTTCAGCCCCAGCATTTT. The encoded protein is CASSSSSTGRFQPQHF.

The chain joins TRBV2 to TRBJ2-5, with 9 bases matching TRBD1. CDR3 length equals 13 residues. The germline gives CDR1 SNHLY, CDR2 FYNNEI. J was trimmed by 4 bases and V by 4 bases; bases with no gene match: 1. The CDR3 coding sequence is TGTGCCAGCAGTGGGGGACAGGGAGAGACCCAGTACTTC. Amino acid sequence: CASSGGQGETQYF.

This clone was observed a few times. This chain connects TRBV4-1 to TRBJ1-2, with 7 bases that match TRBD1. The CDR3 runs 16 residues. The trim removed 4 bases at V and 1 base at J, leaving 9 bases unmatched. Per germline, CDR1 MGHRA and CDR2 YSYEKL. CDR3 coding DNA: TGCGCCAGCAGCCTAACCCCCGACAGGGTTAACTATGGCTACACCTTC. It translates to CASSLTPDRVNYGYTF.

J is TRBJ2-6 and V is TRBV4-3; D not resolved. CDR3 length equals 17 residues. Germline values: CDR1 LGHNA, CDR2 YSLEER. Trimming shortened V by 0 bases and J by 1 base, and 10 bases separated the two germline ends. The CDR3 bases are TGCGCCAGCAGCCAAGATAGCAGTGGATCTGGGGCCAACGTCCTGACTTTC. Translated: CASSQDSSGSGANVLTF.

This chain links TRBV6-5 with TRBJ2-7; D is uncertain. V was pared by 0 bases and J by 6 bases, with 12 bases between. Germline V gene sequence: CDR1 MNHEY, CDR2 SVGAGI. The CDR3 consists of 14 residues. The CDR3: CASSYSRSRTEQYF. As DNA, the CDR3 is TGTGCCAGCAGTTACTCGAGGTCGCGAACCGAGCAGTACTTC.

V usage is TRBV25-1 and J usage is TRBJ1-2, with D perhaps matching TRBD1 (5 bases). Per germline, CDR1 MGHDK and CDR2 SYGVNS. The CDR3 has 14 residues. V was cut by 0 bases and J by 8 bases, with 13 bases left in between. Written as DNA, the CDR3 is TGTGCCAGCAGTGAATACGGCAGGGTGGAAGGCTACACCTTC. Translating gives CASSEYGRVEGYTF.

This chain uses TRBV9 with TRBJ2-7; D is unclear. The V gene's germline CDR1 is SGDLS and CDR2 YYNGEE. The CDR3 is 14 residues long. V lost 0 bases and J lost 2, with 9 bases in between. CDR3 in amino acids: CASSVDGEPYEQYF. CDR3 sequence (DNA): TGTGCCAGCAGCGTAGATGGAGAGCCCTACGAGCAGTACTTC.

This clone was detected only a few times. The J gene is TRBJ2-2, the V gene TRBV5-6, with D possibly TRBD1 on 5 matching bases. Germline CDR1 is SGHDT and CDR2 is YYEEEE. V lost 1 base to trimming and J lost 3 bases, with 13 bases between them. The CDR3 is 16 amino acids. In DNA, the CDR3 is TGTGCCAGCAGCTTGTCTTTAAGGGGATACACCGGGGAGCTGTTTTTT. It translates to CASSLSLRGYTGELFF.

The chain employs TRBV11-2 and TRBJ1-1, with D perhaps matching TRBD1 (5 bases). The V end lost 1 base, the J end lost 4 bases, and 16 bases lay between the germline ends. CDR1 is SGHAT, CDR2 FQNNGV, per germline. The CDR3 runs 16 residues. Here the CDR3 DNA reads TGTGCCAGCAGCTTAGCAGGACGGACGGGGGGCACTGAAGCTTTCTTT. Its protein product is CASSLAGRTGGTEAFF.

Here the CDR3 reads CASTSTYNSPLHF. The DNA for the CDR3 is TGTGCCAGCACCTCAACGTATAATTCACCCCTCCACTTT. The V gene is TRBV6-5, the J gene TRBJ1-6, with D hard to call. From germline, CDR1 is MNHEY and CDR2 SVGAGI. The V end was cut by 7 bases, the J end by 4 bases, with 8 bases between. This CDR3 region has 13 residues.

The chain carries TRBV19 and TRBJ2-1, with TRBD2 as a possible D gene (6 bases). The V end was cut by 6 bases, the J end by 9 bases, with 15 bases between. Germline V gives CDR1 LNHDA, CDR2 SQIVND (reference sequence). The length of the CDR3 is 13 residues. CDR3 sequence reads: CASRSSSVGEQFF. CDR3 nucleotides: TGTGCCAGTAGGAGTTCTAGCGTCGGTGAGCAGTTCTTC.

This sequence joins TRBV5-4 and TRBJ2-7; 10 bases match TRBD1. The germline V gene encodes CDR1 SGHNT and CDR2 YYREEE (reference sequence). The CDR3 runs 14 residues. Trimming cost V 3 bases and J 6 bases; bases outside gene matches: 6. CDR3 in amino acids: CASSSPDRGSEQYF. The CDR3 DNA reads as TGTGCCAGCAGCTCCCCGGACAGGGGGAGCGAGCAGTACTTC.

The V gene is TRBV27, the J gene TRBJ2-1; D remains unclear. Deletions cut 2 bases from V and 2 bases from J, with 7 bases between. Germline lookup yields CDR1 MNHEY and CDR2 SMNVEV (reference sequence). The CDR3 is 14 amino acids. CDR3 sequence reads: CASSLEDPYNEQFF. CDR3 nucleotides: TGTGCCAGCAGTTTAGAGGACCCCTACAATGAGCAGTTCTTC.

The J gene is TRBJ1-6, the V gene TRBV28, with 7 bases aligning to TRBD1. With 3 bases clipped from V and 5 bases from J, the junction kept 7 bases outside the gene matches. Germline V gene data show CDR1 as MDHEN and CDR2 as SYDVKM. CDR3 length equals 16 residues. CDR3 loop: CASSLSPGQHNSPLHF. CDR3 DNA sequence: TGTGCCAGCAGTTTGTCCCCGGGACAGCATAATTCACCCCTCCACTTT.

The chain has TRBV7-3 and TRBJ2-7, with D tentatively TRBD2 (6 bases). Germline V gene sequence: CDR1 SGHTA, CDR2 FQGTGA. There are 13 residues in the CDR3. V lost 5 bases, J lost 3 bases, and 11 bases lay in between. CDR3 protein: CASSQRGNYEQYF. The CDR3 DNA is TGTGCCAGCAGCCAACGGGGGAACTACGAGCAGTACTTC.

The chain employs TRBV7-9 and TRBJ2-3; no firm D call. The CDR3 length is 14 residues. V was shortened by 3 bases and J by 2 bases, with 9 bases between the two germline ends. Looked up from germline, CDR1 is SEHNR and CDR2 is FQNEAQ (reference sequence). The CDR3 spells CASSLTTSTDTQYF. The CDR3 coding sequence is TGTGCCAGCAGCTTGACGACTTCCACAGATACGCAGTATTTT.

The genes are TRBV6-5 and TRBJ2-7, with TRBD1 matching 8 bases. V lost 5 bases and J lost 6; bases outside the gene matches: 12. There are 15 residues in the CDR3. CDR1 and CDR2 (germline): MNHEY, SVGAGI. This CDR3 reads CASSTQGTGSFEQYF. CDR3 bases: TGTGCCAGCAGTACTCAGGGGACAGGCTCGTTCGAGCAGTACTTC.